A selection of T cell receptor beta chains follows, all from one sample in a study of cytomegalovirus exposure and HLA in healthy donors. Method: immunoSEQ multiplex PCR; TCRdb's copy keeps in-frame clones and lacks some. This table holds around 280,000 clones, around 90% found once. Sequenced material: PBMCs. These receptors came from a woman aged 18-29 years in good health and CMV-seronegative. Both conserved end residues are part of each CDR3. A D gene is named only where the DNA matches it firmly. A row's size may be missing; if present it is once, few, many or a size class.

TRBV9	-	TRBJ2-5	-	TGTCCGGGGAGATTTCAAGAGACCCAGTACTTC	CPGRFQETQYF
TRBV7-8	TRBD1	TRBJ2-5	-	TGTGCCAGCAGCTTAGGGACAGGACCCTTGGGCCAGTACTTC	CASSLGTGPLGQYF
TRBV5-1	TRBD1	TRBJ1-3	-	TGCGCCAGCAGCGTAACAGGGGTTGGAAACACCATATATTTT	CASSVTGVGNTIYF
TRBV19	-	TRBJ1-6	-	TGTGCCAGTAGTATTAACACAGGGCTAAATTCACCCCTCCACTTT	CASSINTGLNSPLHF
TRBV6-6	TRBD1	TRBJ2-7	-	TGTGCCAGCAGTTACGGGACCGGGACAGGCTACGAGCAGTACTTC	CASSYGTGTGYEQYF
TRBV15	-	TRBJ1-5	-	TGTGCCACCAGCAGAGGACAGCATCAGCCCCAGCATTTT	CATSRGQHQPQHF
TRBV7-9	TRBD2	TRBJ2-3	once	TGTTCCAGCAGCTCCCCCGGACTAGCGGGGGGGCCAGATACGCAGTATTTT	CSSSSPGLAGGPDTQYF
TRBV13	TRBD2	TRBJ2-3	-	TGTGCCAGCAGCTTTCGAGCGGGGGGAGATACGCAGTATTTT	CASSFRAGGDTQYF
TRBV5-1	-	TRBJ2-7	-	TGCGCCAGCAGCTTGAGGGAGTCCTACGAGCAGTACTTC	CASSLRESYEQYF
TRBV4-1	TRBD1	TRBJ2-1	-	TGCGCCAGCAGTCCCTGGACAGGGGTAGGTAATGAGCAGTTCTTC	CASSPWTGVGNEQFF
TRBV7-9	TRBD1	TRBJ1-2	once	TGTGCCAGCAGCCCCCGGCGACAGGGGGTTGGTGGCTACACCTTC	CASSPRRQGVGGYTF
TRBV4-2	-	TRBJ2-3	-	TGTGCCAGCAGCCAAGAATCGGGCGGGGCTGATACGCAGTATTTT	CASSQESGGADTQYF
TRBV5-1	TRBD1	TRBJ1-1	-	TGCGCCAGCAGCTCTCTCGACATCACAGGGGTGGCTGAAGCTTTCTTT	CASSSLDITGVAEAFF
TRBV10-1	-	TRBJ2-1	-	TGCGCCAGCAGTGCCGAGGTTCACAATGAGCAGTTCTTC	CASSAEVHNEQFF
TRBV7-2	TRBD1	TRBJ2-7	-	TGTGCCAGCAGGGGGACAGGGACCGCGGGCGAGCAGTACTTC	CASRGTGTAGEQYF
TRBV5-1	-	TRBJ1-1	-	TGCGCCAGCAGCTCAGGTGGCAGGAACACTGAAGCTTTCTTT	CASSSGGRNTEAFF
TRBV5-1	-	TRBJ2-7	-	TGCGCCAGCAGCTTGTACCCCAGCTCCTACGAGCAGTACTTC	CASSLYPSSYEQYF
TRBV5-4	TRBD2	TRBJ2-1	-	TGTGCCAGCAGCGGGGGGACTAGCGGGGGCCCGTGGTACAATGAGCAGTTCTTC	CASSGGTSGGPWYNEQFF
TRBV30	TRBD1	TRBJ2-2	-	TGTGCCTGGAGGGGGGACAGGGAGTACAACACCGGGGAGCTGTTTTTT	CAWRGDREYNTGELFF
TRBV25-1	TRBD1	TRBJ2-1	-	TGTGCCAGCAGTGAAGCCGGGACAGGGGGCCTGAAGAGTGAGCAGTTCTTC	CASSEAGTGGLKSEQFF
TRBV7-6	TRBD2	TRBJ2-2	-	TGTGCCAGCTTGGGGCCAGCGGGATTGAACACCGGGGAGCTGTTTTTT	CASLGPAGLNTGELFF
TRBV7-3	TRBD1	TRBJ1-5	-	TGTGCCAGCAGCGAAACGACGGGGACAGGCGGGGATCAGCCCCAGCATTTT	CASSETTGTGGDQPQHF